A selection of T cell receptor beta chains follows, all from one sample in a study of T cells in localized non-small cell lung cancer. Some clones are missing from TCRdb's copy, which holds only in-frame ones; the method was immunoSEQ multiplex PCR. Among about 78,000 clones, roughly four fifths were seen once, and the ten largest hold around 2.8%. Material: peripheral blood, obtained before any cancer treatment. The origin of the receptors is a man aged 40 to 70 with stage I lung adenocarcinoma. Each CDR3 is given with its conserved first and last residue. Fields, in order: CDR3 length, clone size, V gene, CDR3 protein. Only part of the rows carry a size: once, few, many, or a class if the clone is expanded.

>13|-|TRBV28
CASSPPGTRGYTF
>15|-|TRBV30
CAWSLGQGERETQYF
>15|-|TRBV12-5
CASRTPTYTGEEQYF
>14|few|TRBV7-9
CASRETGGQETQYF
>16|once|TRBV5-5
CASSLSLAGSTDTQYF
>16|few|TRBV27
CASSFKAGGGYNEQFF
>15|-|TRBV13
CASSLVSRVIDTQYF
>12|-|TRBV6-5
CASSYGGGGYTF
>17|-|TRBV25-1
CASSVILAGMGRETQYF
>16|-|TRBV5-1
CASSLFAGASTDTQYF
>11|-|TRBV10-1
CASPNKGHRFF
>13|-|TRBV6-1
CASSQIWRESPFF
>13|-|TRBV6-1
CASRGRGGTEAFF
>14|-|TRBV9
CASSLHGREHRQYF
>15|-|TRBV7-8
CASSFSQTNNQPQHF
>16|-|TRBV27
CASYSGGMSSYNEQFF
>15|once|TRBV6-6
CASMGGTSGANVLTF
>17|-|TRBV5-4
CASSPGTGGWSRTEAFF
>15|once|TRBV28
CASSPPQGARETQYF
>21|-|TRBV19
CASRPRTGGARRFWAAEKLFF
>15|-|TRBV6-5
CASLPGTYSNQPQHF
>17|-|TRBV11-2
CASSPPQRLAGAYEQYF
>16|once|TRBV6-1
CASSDRGTGRADTQYF
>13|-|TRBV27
CASSFAGGFEQYF
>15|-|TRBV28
CASDTRGGGREKLFF
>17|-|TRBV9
CASSVMAAGGRADTQYF
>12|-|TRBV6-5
CATGQGNNEQYF
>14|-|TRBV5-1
CASSLITGSYEQYF
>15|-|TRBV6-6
CASSYHPRVEYEQYF
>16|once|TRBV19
CASSIFQGVSGNTIYF
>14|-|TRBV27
CASLAPDSGFEQFF
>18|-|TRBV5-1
CASSWGTSGRASSGEQFF
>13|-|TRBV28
CASLGGPPYEQYF
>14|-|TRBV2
CASSRDGSSYEQYF
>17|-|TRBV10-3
CAISDPGHWMPNYGYTF
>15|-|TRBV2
CASRPPGGDAGELFF
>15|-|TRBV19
CASSMAGTGPYEQYF
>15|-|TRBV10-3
CAISGGIAGSYEQYF
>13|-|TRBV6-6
CASRPEYNSPLHF
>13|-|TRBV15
CATSRDDLYEQFF
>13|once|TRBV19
CASSAGSYNEQFF
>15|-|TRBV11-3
CASSLVGTGPDTQYF
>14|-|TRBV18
CASSPKDRTGELFF
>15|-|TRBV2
CASSEVRTLFYEQYF
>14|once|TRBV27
CASSSLTGKNIQYF
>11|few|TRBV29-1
CSADGGTEAFF
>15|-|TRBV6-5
CASTLGTASHNEQFF
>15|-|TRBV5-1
CASSVQRGGNTEAFF
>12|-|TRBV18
CASSPYQETQYF
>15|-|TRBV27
CASSFFWSSTDTQYF
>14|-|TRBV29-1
CSVDNGVGSYEQYF
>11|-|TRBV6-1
CAGGETGELFF
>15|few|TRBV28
CASSYNRDQGQPQHF
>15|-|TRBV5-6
CASSLNSGSNQPQHF
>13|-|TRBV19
CASSGGRPSDQYF
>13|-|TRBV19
CASSSDRGTEAFF
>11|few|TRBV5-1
CASSGGNTIYF
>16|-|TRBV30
CAWSTLRSGGNQPQHF
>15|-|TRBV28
CASSRRQGIRYEQYF